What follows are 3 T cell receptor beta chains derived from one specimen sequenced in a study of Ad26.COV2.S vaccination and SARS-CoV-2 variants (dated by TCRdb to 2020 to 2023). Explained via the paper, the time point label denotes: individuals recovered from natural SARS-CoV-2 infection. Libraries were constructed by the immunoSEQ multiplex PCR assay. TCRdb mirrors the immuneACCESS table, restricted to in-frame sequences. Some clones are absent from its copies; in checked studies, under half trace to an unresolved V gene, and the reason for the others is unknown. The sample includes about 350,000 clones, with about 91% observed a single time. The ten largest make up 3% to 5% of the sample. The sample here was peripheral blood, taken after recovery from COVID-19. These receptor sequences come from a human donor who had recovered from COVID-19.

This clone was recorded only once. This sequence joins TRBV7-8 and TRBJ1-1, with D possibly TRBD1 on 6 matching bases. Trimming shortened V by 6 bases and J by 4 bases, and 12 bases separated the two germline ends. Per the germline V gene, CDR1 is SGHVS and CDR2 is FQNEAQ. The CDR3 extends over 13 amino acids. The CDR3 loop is CASRTRGVTEAFF. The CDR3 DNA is TGTGCCAGCAGGACAAGGGGGGTCACTGAAGCTTTCTTT.

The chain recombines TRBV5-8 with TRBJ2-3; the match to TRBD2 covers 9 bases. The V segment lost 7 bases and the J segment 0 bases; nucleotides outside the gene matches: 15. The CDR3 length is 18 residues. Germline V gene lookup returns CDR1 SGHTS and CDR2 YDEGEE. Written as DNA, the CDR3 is TGTGCCAGCCGGGGAGGTAGCGGGGGCACTCATAGCACAGATACGCAGTATTTT. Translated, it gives CASRGGSGGTHSTDTQYF. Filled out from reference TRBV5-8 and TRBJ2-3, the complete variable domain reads EAGVTQSPTHLIKTRGQQATLRCSPISGHTSVYWYQQALGLGLQFLLWYDEGEERNRGNFPPRFSGRQFPNYSSELNVNALELEDSALYLCASRGGSGGTHSTDTQYFGPGTRLTVL.

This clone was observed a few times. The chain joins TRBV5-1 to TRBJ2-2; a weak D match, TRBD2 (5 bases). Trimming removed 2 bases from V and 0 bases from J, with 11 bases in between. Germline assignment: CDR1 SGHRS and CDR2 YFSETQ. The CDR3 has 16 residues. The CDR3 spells CASSFGVSANTGELFF. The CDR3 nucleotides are TGCGCCAGCAGCTTCGGGGTCTCCGCGAACACCGGGGAGCTGTTTTTT.